What follows are 25 T cell receptor beta chains derived from one specimen sequenced in a study of T cells after yellow fever vaccination. TCRdb used MiXCR to reprocess the 5' RACE reads, holding one entry per CDR3 protein. The data contain 300,000 to 450,000 distinct CDR3 sequences, approximately 6% of them singletons. The sequencing used PBMCs, collected 5 days after the yellow fever booster vaccination. Receptors were obtained from a man aged 30 to 39 who received the YFV17D yellow fever vaccine.

This clonotype was seen many times. The V call is TRBV29-1, the J call TRBJ2-5, with D hard to call. The CDR3 contains 11 residues. The V end was cut by 4 bases, the J end by 5 bases, with 8 bases between. Germline lookup yields CDR1 SQVTM and CDR2 ANQGSEA. Here the CDR3 DNA reads TGCAGCGTTGTGGCTGGGGAGACCCAGTACTTC. This codes for CSVVAGETQYF.

This clonotype appeared a few times. The chain joins TRBV27 to TRBJ1-4, with 7 bases fitting TRBD1. The germline gives CDR1 MNHEY, CDR2 SMNVEV (reference sequence). V was pared by 5 bases and J by 8 bases, with 5 bases of the junction left unmatched. There are 13 residues in the CDR3. CDR3 sequence (DNA): TGTGCCAGCAGTCTCCAGGGGGAAGAAAAACTGTTTTTT. This encodes CASSLQGEEKLFF.

The chain links TRBV14 to TRBJ1-2; 9 bases align to TRBD1. The CDR3 sequence is 14 residues long. The V gene end was trimmed by 3 bases and the J gene end by 3 bases; junction bases not matched to a gene: 2. Germline V gene data show CDR1 as SGHDN and CDR2 as FVKESK. CDR3 protein: CASSQDRGDYGYTF. CDR3 sequence (DNA): TGTGCCAGCAGCCAGGACAGGGGAGACTATGGCTACACCTTC.

The gene calls are TRBV7-2 and TRBJ2-5; 13 bases fit TRBD2. CDR1 is SGHTA, CDR2 FQGNSA, per germline. This CDR3 comprises 17 residues. V gave up 2 bases and J gave up 4 bases; unmatched junction bases: 7. For the CDR3, the DNA is TGTGCCAGCAGCTTACGGGGACTAGCGGGACGGGGAGAGACCCAGTACTTC. Protein product: CASSLRGLAGRGETQYF.

This clonotype was observed at least ten times. The chain carries TRBV18 and TRBJ2-2, with 7 bases aligning to TRBD2. After removal of 1 base from V and 6 bases from J, the junction contained 8 bases not matched to a gene. CDR1 is KGHSH and CDR2 is LQKENI in the germline V gene. This CDR3 spans 16 amino acids. The CDR3 nucleotides are TGTGCCAGCTCACCACAGACTAGCCAGAGGCCCGGGGAGCTGTTTTTT. Translation gives CASSPQTSQRPGELFF.

A few counts support this clonotype. J is TRBJ2-5 and V is TRBV5-1; either TRBD1 or TRBD2 may supply D (5 bases each). Germline assignment: CDR1 SGHRS and CDR2 YFSETQ. This CDR3 comprises 14 residues. Trimming took 4 bases from V and 5 from J, leaving 15 bases between them. CDR3 DNA: TGCGCCAGCAGCCAAGGACCCGGGGCGGAGACCCAGTACTTC. Translation gives CASSQGPGAETQYF.

This clonotype has more than one count but fewer than ten. The rearrangement uses TRBV7-3 and TRBJ1-1, with D perhaps matching TRBD1 (6 bases). Germline V gene sequence: CDR1 SGHTA, CDR2 FQGTGA. V was trimmed by 1 base and J by 3 bases, leaving 6 bases between them. The CDR3 has 13 amino acids. The CDR3 sequence is CASSLNRDTEAFF. In nucleotides, the CDR3 is TGTGCCAGCAGCTTAAACAGGGACACTGAAGCTTTCTTT.

This clonotype was counted between two and nine times. The chain combines TRBV10-2 with TRBJ2-6, with D maybe TRBD1 (6 bases). The V gene's germline CDR1 is WSHSY and CDR2 SAAADI. This CDR3 has 16 amino acids. Trimming left V 6 bases short and J 0 bases short, with 12 bases between. The CDR3, as DNA: TGCGCCAGCAGACAGGGAACGAACTCTGGGGCCAACGTCCTGACTTTC. Its translation is CASRQGTNSGANVLTF.

This rearrangement joins TRBV12-3 or TRBV12-4 to TRBJ2-3, with D hard to call. This CDR3 has 13 amino acids. The germline V and J ends were trimmed by 6 bases and 2 bases, with 9 bases remaining between them. The CDR3 sequence is CASSPVNTDTQYF. In DNA, the CDR3 is TGTGCCAGCAGCCCGGTCAACACAGATACGCAGTATTTT.

This clonotype was counted many times. V is TRBV10-3 and J is TRBJ1-5; 8 nucleotides align to TRBD1. V shed 6 bases and J 2 bases; nucleotides not matched to a gene: 9. The CDR3 has 16 amino acids. Germline assignment: CDR1 ENHRY and CDR2 SYGVKD. CDR3 region: CAISTSGGMGNQPQHF. In DNA form, the CDR3 reads TGTGCCATCAGCACATCAGGGGGCATGGGCAATCAGCCCCAGCATTTT.

This rearrangement joins TRBV2 to TRBJ2-1; 8 nucleotides agree with TRBD2. The V and J ends lost 8 bases and 5 bases, in that order; junction bases with no gene match: 17. Per germline, CDR1 SNHLY and CDR2 FYNNEI. The length of the CDR3 is 17 residues. The CDR3, as DNA: TGTGCCAGCTTACCACCCCCGCTACTAGCGGACAACAATGAGCAGTTCTTC. Amino acid sequence: CASLPPPLLADNNEQFF.

This clonotype was detected a few times. The chain combines TRBV10-3 with TRBJ2-7; D is unresolved. V was cut by 3 bases and J by 1 base, with 4 bases left in between. Germline values: CDR1 ENHRY, CDR2 SYGVKD. This CDR3 comprises 12 residues. Here the CDR3 reads CAISEESYEQYF. The CDR3 nucleotides are TGTGCCATCAGTGAAGAATCCTACGAGCAGTACTTC.

This clonotype was observed a few times. The chain is built from TRBV10-2 and TRBJ2-4; either TRBD1 or TRBD2 may fit D (5 bases each). CDR3 length: 15 residues. Trimming pared 3 bases from V and 2 bases from J, leaving 11 bases between. The germline V gene encodes CDR1 WSHSY and CDR2 SAAADI. The CDR3 DNA follows: TGCGCCAGCAGTGATGGGGGACGGTCCAAAAACATTCAGTACTTC. Residues: CASSDGGRSKNIQYF.

This clonotype was seen ten or more times. The J gene is TRBJ2-7, the V gene TRBV9, with 7 positions matching TRBD2. The CDR3 covers 14 residues. The germline V gene encodes CDR1 SGDLS and CDR2 YYNGEE. V lost 2 bases, J lost 2 bases, and 4 bases stayed unmatched. DNA of the CDR3: TGTGCCAGCAGCGTGGCCGGGAGGCCCTACGAGCAGTACTTC. Encoded protein: CASSVAGRPYEQYF. The whole variable domain, remainder taken from reference TRBV9 and TRBJ2-7, is DSGVTQTPKHLITATGQRVTLRCSPRSGDLSVYWYQQSLDQGLQFLIQYYNGEERAKGNILERFSAQQFPDLHSELNLSSLELGDSALYFCASSVAGRPYEQYFGPGTRLTVT.

The chain carries TRBV5-1 and TRBJ1-1, with unresolved D. Germline values: CDR1 SGHRS, CDR2 YFSETQ. The CDR3 extends over 13 amino acids. Between the trimmed V and J ends, which lost 4 bases and 4 bases, there was a span of 11 bases. In nucleotides, the CDR3 is TGCGCCAGCAGCCCCGGTGAGGGCACTGAAGCTTTCTTT. Protein sequence: CASSPGEGTEAFF.

This clonotype was seen a handful of times. The CDR3, as DNA: TGTGCCAGCAGCTTATGGGGGAAACGCGAGCAGTACTTC. Its translation is CASSLWGKREQYF. This chain uses TRBV7-2 with TRBJ2-7; the D gene could be TRBD1 or TRBD2 (5 bases each). Germline V gives CDR1 SGHTA, CDR2 FQGNSA. This CDR3 contains 13 residues. Deletions cut 2 bases from V and 6 bases from J, with 11 bases between.

The chain employs TRBV20-1 and TRBJ2-1; D is unclear. Germline lookup yields CDR1 DFQATT and CDR2 SNEGSKA (reference sequence). The V and J ends lost 0 bases and 10 bases respectively, with 10 bases between them. The CDR3 length is 12 residues. The CDR3 reads CSARDSRYEQFF. The CDR3 DNA sequence: TGCAGTGCTAGAGATAGTAGATACGAGCAGTTCTTC.

This clonotype appeared a few times. CDR3: CASSGGFQPQHF. The CDR3 nucleotides are TGTGCCAGTTCAGGGGGCTTTCAGCCCCAGCATTTT. The rearrangement uses TRBV28 and TRBJ1-5; 8 bases map to TRBD1. The trim removed 9 bases at V and 6 bases at J, leaving 4 bases unmatched. The CDR3 loop spans 12 amino acids. CDR1 and CDR2 from the germline V gene are MDHEN and SYDVKM.

This clonotype was picked up a small number of times. The rearrangement links TRBV9 to TRBJ2-1, with D possibly TRBD2 on 5 matching bases. CDR1 SGDLS and CDR2 YYNGEE come from the germline V gene. Trimming stripped 0 bases from V and 5 bases from J, with 15 bases between. The CDR3 consists of 16 residues. The CDR3 coding sequence is TGTGCCAGCAGCGTAGCTCCGGGGAAGCTGGACAATGAGCAGTTCTTC. Translated: CASSVAPGKLDNEQFF.

This sequence joins TRBV7-2 and TRBJ1-5; 7 bases map to TRBD1. The germline V gene encodes CDR1 SGHTA and CDR2 FQGNSA. Trimming at V came to 1 base and at J to 1 base, leaving 4 bases not matched to a gene. The CDR3 loop spans 16 amino acids. CDR3 sequence: CASSLEVTGSNQPQHF. The CDR3 DNA follows: TGTGCCAGCAGCTTAGAGGTGACAGGGAGCAATCAGCCCCAGCATTTT. The full variable domain, rest sourced from reference TRBV7-2 and TRBJ1-5, is GAGVSQSPSNKVTEKGKDVELRCDPISGHTALYWYRQSLGQGLEFLIYFQGNSAPDKSGLPSDRFSAERTGGSVSTLTIQRTQQEDSAVYLCASSLEVTGSNQPQHFGDGTRLSIL.

This clonotype was seen many times. The V gene is TRBV11-2, the J gene TRBJ2-1, with TRBD2 matching over 12 bases. The CDR3 runs 17 residues. From germline, CDR1 is SGHAT and CDR2 FQNNGV. V lost 0 bases, J lost 4 bases, and 4 bases stayed unmatched. CDR3 nucleotide sequence: TGTGCCAGCAGCTTAGAGGCCGGGACTAGCGGGTACAATGAGCAGTTCTTC. As protein: CASSLEAGTSGYNEQFF.

The table lists this clonotype with a few counts. J is TRBJ2-3 and V is TRBV19, with 9 nucleotides matching TRBD2. J gave up 3 bases and V 3 bases, and 1 base lay outside the gene matches. CDR3 length: 14 amino acids. CDR1 and CDR2 (germline): LNHDA, SQIVND (reference sequence). CDR3 residues: CASSISGRTDTQYF. The CDR3 DNA is TGTGCCAGTAGTATTAGCGGGAGAACAGATACGCAGTATTTT.

This clonotype was detected a few times. The V gene is TRBV5-1, the J gene TRBJ2-3; D may match TRBD1 or TRBD2 (5 bases each). In germline, CDR1 is SGHRS, CDR2 YFSETQ. The CDR3 runs to 13 residues. V gave up 3 bases and J gave up 7 bases, with 12 bases separating them. CDR3 sequence (DNA): TGCGCCAGCAGCTCCGGGACGGCAAATACGCAGTATTTT. It encodes CASSSGTANTQYF.

This clonotype was detected a few times. J is TRBJ2-7 and V is TRBV28; D perhaps matches TRBD2 (5 bases). The V gene's germline CDR1 is MDHEN and CDR2 SYDVKM. The CDR3 has 14 residues. V was cut by 7 bases and J by 3 bases, with 16 bases left in between. The chain's CDR3 is CASTAWRSGYEQYF. CDR3 coding DNA: TGTGCCAGCACCGCGTGGAGGTCGGGCTACGAGCAGTACTTC.

Ten or more counts support this clonotype. The V gene is TRBV5-1, the J gene TRBJ2-7, with a weak D call TRBD2 (5 bases). The CDR3 consists of 13 residues. Trimming stripped 4 bases from V and 3 bases from J, with 11 bases between. Per the germline V gene, CDR1 is SGHRS and CDR2 is YFSETQ. CDR3 sequence: CASSLGGDYEQYF. The CDR3 DNA reads TGCGCCAGCAGCCTAGGAGGAGACTACGAGCAGTACTTC.